This TCR beta chain was sequenced during a study of T cells after yellow fever vaccination (dated by TCRdb to the late 2010s). For the wider study: The SMART-Seq v4 Ultra Low Input RNA kit was used to prepare libraries from fractions with low cell numbers. To follow T-cell clones before and after both primary and booster YFV17D yellow fever vaccination, bulk TCR alpha and beta repertoires underwent longitudinal sequencing. Two healthy male donors, one aged 18 to 30 and one aged 30 to 40 years, made up the cohort. Blood samples were taken at several timepoints before and after primary and secondary immunization, and bulk PBMC replicates and cell subsets were isolated. Here is what the overall study found, with its caveats: After the booster, most clones that had expanded after primary vaccination were detected again (nearly 97% of CD4 and around nine tenths of CD8), suggesting broad maintenance of memory. Compared with the primary T-cell response, the secondary T-cell response was weaker but faster, peaking on day 5 rather than day 15. Because the study included only a couple of donors, the extent to which the findings can be generalized is limited. A small fraction of clonotypes appeared in both the CD4 and CD8 compartments, likely as a result of convergent recombination. FACS-sorted repertoires could contain abundant contaminating clonotypes from the bulk population, so computational filtering was required.

The treatment or condition tag for this specimen amounts to: live attenuated yellow fever vaccine strain. At each blood-draw timepoint, two biological replicates of bulk PBMCs were obtained. A standard Ficoll-Paque protocol was used to isolate PBMCs from peripheral blood. RNA was extracted with TriZol from bulk PBMCs, CD4 and CD8 fractions, and dextramer-positive and dextramer-negative fractions. This clonotype appeared many times. Its specific antigen is unknown. It has no much larger one-base neighbor in the sample; base qualities were not kept. The listed sequencing device is Illumina NovaSeq 6000. TCR cDNA was made using 5'RACE template switching, a step that added a universal primer site and unique molecular identifiers. Priming for cDNA synthesis came from both the TCR alpha and TCR beta constant segments. Libraries were amplified in two PCR steps, with sample barcodes and sequencing adapters added in the second step. Sequencing of the libraries was done on either Illumina HiSeq 2500 (2x100 bp) or NovaSeq (2x150 bp). As for the authors' bioinformatics: Reads were demultiplexed and collapsed into UMI consensus sequences with MIGEC, and V(D)J alignment was performed with MiXCR. Using edgeR on replicate PBMC samples, clonotypes were called vaccine-responding if FDR was below 0.01 and the log2 fold change was above 5 up to day 15. Each bulk clonotype received a CD4 or CD8 identity based on whether the sequenced CD4 or CD8 repertoire contained that clonotype at higher abundance. TCRdb trimmed public reads at Q25 via fastp, called clones via MiXCR and kept in-frame beta chains. Duplicate CDR3 protein sequences are folded into a single record with the most common DNA and genes. V and J calls and clone size were set by TCRdb, not the authors. The table for this sample lists 300,000 or so distinct CDR3 sequences; approximately 3.9% of them were counted only once. Jointly, the top ten make up more than 20% of the sample.

As encoded in the germline V gene (reference sequence), CDR1 is SEHNR while CDR2 is FQNEAQ. The CDR3 runs 17 amino acids, cysteine and phenylalanine included. This entry keeps only the CDR3 DNA: 51 bases, framed from base 1. Cut back by 5 bases and 0 bases, the V and J ends lie 16 bases apart. The sequence was collected from a young man who received the YFV17D yellow fever vaccine. The V and J genes are TRBV7-9 and TRBJ2-2, with TRBD2 perhaps the D gene, on 6 matching bases. The material sequenced was PBMCs, taken 5 days after the yellow fever booster vaccination. The nucleotides read TGTGCCAGCAGCCCAACCAGCGGGCTAACGAACACCGGGGAGCTGTTTTTT. It translates as CASSPTSGLTNTGELFF.